This entry lists 9 T cell receptor beta chains sequenced from one sample in a study of T cell responses to AZD1222 COVID-19 vaccine. TCRdb's copy holds only in-frame clones and misses some; the assay was immunoSEQ multiplex PCR. The sample records fewer than 140,000 clones, about nine tenths being singletons. The source was peripheral blood, collected 28 days after the second AZD1222 dose. These receptors all stem from an adult who received the AZD1222 COVID-19 vaccine.

The chain has TRBV14 and TRBJ2-1; 10 bases match TRBD1. Germline CDR1 reads SGHDN; CDR2 reads FVKESK. Losses at the gene ends were 6 bases for V and 11 bases for J; bases not matched to a gene: 7. This CDR3 region has 13 residues. CDR3 nucleotide sequence: TGTGCCAGCAGGACAGGGGGCCGCAGGAAGCAGTTCTTC. Protein: CASRTGGRRKQFF.

This rearrangement joins TRBV12-3 or TRBV12-4 to TRBJ1-6; no clear D gene. This CDR3 region has 11 residues. V dropped 5 bases and J dropped 8 bases, with 4 bases sitting between them. The CDR3 sequence is CASSLDSPLHF. CDR3 nucleotide sequence: TGTGCCAGCAGTCTGGATTCACCCCTCCACTTT.

This clone occurred a few times. The chain joins TRBV6-5 to TRBJ1-2; tentative D call: TRBD1 (6 bases). Trimming took 5 bases from V and 8 from J, leaving 12 bases between them. This CDR3 is built from 12 residues. Germline loops: CDR1 MNHEY, CDR2 SVGAGI. The CDR3 sequence: CASSPQGRGYTF. The CDR3 DNA follows: TGTGCCAGCAGTCCACAGGGTCGCGGCTACACCTTC.

This clone is labeled medium-sized (0.01 to 0.1%). This sequence joins TRBV6-4 and TRBJ2-3; 13 bases agree with TRBD2. The V gene end was trimmed by 6 bases and the J gene end by 4 bases; junction bases not matched to a gene: 7. In germline, CDR1 is MRHNA, CDR2 SNTAGT. This CDR3 is built from 16 residues. The CDR3 DNA is TGTGCCAGCAGCCGTACTAGCGGGGGGGCAGCAGATACGCAGTATTTT. Translated: CASSRTSGGAADTQYF.

This chain connects TRBV2 to TRBJ1-1; 7 nucleotides line up with TRBD1. The CDR3 is 13 residues long. Germline V gene data show CDR1 as SNHLY and CDR2 as FYNNEI. V lost 6 bases and J lost 7; bases outside the gene matches: 8. DNA of the CDR3: TGTGCCAGCAGAGCTACAGGGGATGGTGAAGCTTTCTTT. As protein: CASRATGDGEAFF.

The V and J genes are TRBV27 and TRBJ1-1, with D tentatively TRBD1 (6 bases). V was cut by 11 bases and J by 5 bases, with 18 bases left in between. The CDR3 extends over 13 amino acids. Germline values: CDR1 MNHEY, CDR2 SMNVEV (reference sequence). CDR3 protein: CAVRGGGLTEAFF. DNA for the CDR3: TGTGCCGTACGAGGGGGAGGATTAACTGAAGCTTTCTTT.

The chain couples TRBV13 to TRBJ2-6; D is tentatively TRBD1 or TRBD2 (5 bases each). Germline lookup yields CDR1 PRHDT and CDR2 FYEKMQ (reference sequence). Trimming removed 4 bases from V and 0 bases from J, with 10 bases in between. The CDR3 has 16 amino acids. The DNA for the CDR3 is TGTGCCAGCAGCTCAGAGGGGAACTCTGGGGCCAACGTCCTGACTTTC. Translated, it gives CASSSEGNSGANVLTF.

The rearrangement links TRBV3-1 (or the pseudogene TRBV3-2) to TRBJ1-2; D might be TRBD1 (6 bases). The CDR3 is 15 amino acids. Trimming pared 4 bases from V and 4 bases from J, leaving 16 bases between. Looked up from germline, CDR1 is LGHDT and CDR2 is YNNKEL (reference sequence). This CDR3 is CASSRTRGGGYGYTF. The CDR3 nucleotides read TGTGCCAGCAGCCGGACCCGGGGGGGCGGCTATGGCTACACCTTC.

V is TRBV9 and J is TRBJ1-6, with D possibly being TRBD1 (6 bases). Germline CDR1 SGDLS, CDR2 YYNGEE. V gave up 3 bases and J gave up 7 bases, with 14 bases separating them. The CDR3 is 15 residues long. The DNA for the CDR3 is TGTGCCAGCAGCGCCCCGACAGGAGAGAATTCACCCCTCCACTTT. It encodes CASSAPTGENSPLHF.